This paragraph covers one T cell receptor beta chain sequence. Germline lookup yields CDR1 ENHRY and CDR2 SYGVKD. V shed 0 bases and J 0 bases; nucleotides not matched to a gene: 4. The CDR3 is 18 amino acids. This specimen comes from a study of response to subunit inactivated influenza vaccine. Each CDR3 protein gets one entry after TCRdb re-called the RT-PCR reads with MiXCR. Found here are 750,000 to 850,000 distinct CDR3 sequences, around a sixth of them singletons; the top ten hold roughly a tenth. The V gene is TRBV10-3, the J gene TRBJ2-3, with TRBD2 matching 12 bases. The sequenced sample was PBMCs from blood, obtained around 5 days after vaccination. The sequence came from a man aged 50 to 59 who received an inactivated influenza vaccine. Here the CDR3 DNA reads TGTGCCATCAGTGAGTCAGGACTAGCGGGAACTAGCACAGATACGCAGTATTTT. This sequence encodes CAISESGLAGTSTDTQYF.